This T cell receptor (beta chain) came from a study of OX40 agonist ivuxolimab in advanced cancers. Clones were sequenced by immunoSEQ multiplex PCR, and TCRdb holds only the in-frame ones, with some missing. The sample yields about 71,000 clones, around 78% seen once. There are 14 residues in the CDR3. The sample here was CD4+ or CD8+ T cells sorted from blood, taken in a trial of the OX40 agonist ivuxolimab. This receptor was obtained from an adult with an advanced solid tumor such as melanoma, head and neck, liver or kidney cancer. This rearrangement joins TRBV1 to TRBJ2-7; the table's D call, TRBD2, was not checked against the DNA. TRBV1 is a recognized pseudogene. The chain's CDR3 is CTSSRGRPTYEQYF. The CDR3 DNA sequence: TGCACCAGCAGCCGAGGTAGGCCAACCTACGAGCAGTACTTC.